This entry concerns a single T cell receptor beta chain. Its antigen is not identified. The germline gives CDR1 ENHRY, CDR2 SYGVKD. V lost 8 bases, J lost 7 bases, and 12 bases stayed unmatched. The CDR3 spans 17 residues. This record belongs to a study of cytomegalovirus exposure and HLA in healthy donors. General study results and limits: TCR beta V segments were, for the most part, productive about 87% or about 30% of the time in an earlier analysis. Analyses of presence/absence relied on an assumption of roughly uniform sequencing depth across donors. In a later analysis, DRB1 alleles had the most associated TCRs; HLA-C alleles the fewest.

This PCR relied on a set of 60 Vbeta primers and 13 Jbeta primers. Repertoires were generated with immunoSEQ multiplex PCR, while TCRdb's copy carries only in-frame clones and drops some. Here the sample spans 200,000 to 250,000 clones, around 79% being singletons. This receptor was taken from a man younger than 30 in good health and CMV-seronegative. This chain connects TRBV10-3 to TRBJ2-1; 15 nucleotides line up with TRBD2. The specimen was PBMCs. The CDR3 is CAILPGLAGGRGNEQFF. CDR3 in DNA: TGTGCCATCCTACCGGGACTAGCGGGAGGTCGAGGGAATGAGCAGTTCTTC.